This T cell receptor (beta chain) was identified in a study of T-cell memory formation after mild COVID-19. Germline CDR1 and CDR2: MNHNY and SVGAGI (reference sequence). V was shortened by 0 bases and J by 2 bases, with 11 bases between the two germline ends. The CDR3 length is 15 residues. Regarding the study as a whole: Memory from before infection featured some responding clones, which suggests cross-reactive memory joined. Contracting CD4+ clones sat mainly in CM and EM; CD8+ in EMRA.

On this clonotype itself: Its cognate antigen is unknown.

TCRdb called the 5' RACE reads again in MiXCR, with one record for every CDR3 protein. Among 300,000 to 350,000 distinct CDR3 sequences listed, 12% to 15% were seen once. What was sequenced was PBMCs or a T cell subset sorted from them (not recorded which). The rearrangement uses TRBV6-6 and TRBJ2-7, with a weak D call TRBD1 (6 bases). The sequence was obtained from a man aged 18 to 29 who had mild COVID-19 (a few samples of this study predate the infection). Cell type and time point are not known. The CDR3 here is CASSYSLQGPYEQYV. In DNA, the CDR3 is TGTGCCAGCAGTTACTCGCTACAGGGACCCTACGAGCAGTACGTC.